The T cell receptor (beta chain) described here comes from a study of T cell changes during pregnancy in multiple sclerosis. The data were produced by immunoSEQ multiplex PCR, yet TCRdb's version contains in-frame clones alone and is incomplete. The sample carries fewer than 95,000 clones, about 93% recorded once. Germline CDR1 and CDR2: SGHDT and YYEEEE. This CDR3 has 15 amino acids. The ends lost 2 bases at V and 2 bases at J; junction bases unmatched: 2. The sample consisted of peripheral blood, taken in the first trimester of pregnancy. The chain links TRBV5-6 to TRBJ2-7; 12 bases match TRBD1. The TCR originated in a female donor with multiple sclerosis, enrolled in a pregnancy study. In nucleotides, the CDR3 is TGTGCCAGCAGCTTCCGGGACAGGGGGCCCTACGAGCAGTACTTC. Residues: CASSFRDRGPYEQYF.